The entry below gives a single T cell receptor (beta chain) sequence along with its context. The antigen is unknown. TCR alpha and beta CDR3s were amplified from mRNA by semiquantitative ARM-PCR. Tagged nested gene-specific primers were used first, then communal superprimers amplified exponentially. MiXCR, run by TCRdb on the multiplex PCR reads, gives a single entry per CDR3 protein. Among 13,000 or so distinct CDR3 sequences listed, around 67% were seen once. The data were obtained in a study of relationships among human T cell subsets. Study observations and caveats: Th1, Th2 and regulatory subsets overlapped substantially in CDR3 sequences. Bead sorting may have left some CD4+CD8+ double-positive cells.

Th1 cells were collected as flow-through following bead selections for CD25, CD56 and CD294. Germline V gene data show CDR1 as SGHRS and CDR2 as YFSETQ. The ends were cut back, 3 bases at V and 1 base at J, with 16 bases in the middle. The CDR3 consists of 16 residues. J is TRBJ2-5 and V is TRBV5-1, with D possibly being TRBD1 or TRBD2 (6 bases each). The sample was CD4+ Th1 cells sorted from blood. This TCR was recovered from a man aged 35-49 years in good health. CDR3 nucleotide sequence: TGCGCCAGCAGCTGGGGGGCTAGCAGTCCCCAAGAGACCCAGTACTTC. It codes for CASSWGASSPQETQYF.